The entry that follows covers one TCR beta chain sequence. What it binds is unknown. The V and J ends lost 1 base and 0 bases, in that order; junction bases with no gene match: 7. Germline V gene lookup returns CDR1 DFQATT and CDR2 SNEGSKA (reference sequence). The CDR3 contains 16 residues. This entry belongs to a study of T cells in Graves' hyperthyroidism and ophthalmopathy. Whole-study results and caveats: Ophthalmopathy was distinguished from stable hyperthyroidism by 13 V-J signatures.

Graves' hyperthyroidism was deemed stable absent ophthalmopathy progression within 18 months. Amplification of TCR beta CDR3 regions used RNA as the template. First-round RT-PCR with HTBI primers amplified the TCR CDR3 region. MiXCR, run by TCRdb on the multiplex PCR reads, gives a single entry per CDR3 protein. The table records roughly 580,000 distinct CDR3 sequences, 46% of them present only once. The chain recombines TRBV20-1 with TRBJ2-7, with 9 bases fitting TRBD1. The receptor comes from a woman aged 18-29 years with Graves' hyperthyroidism. The sequencing sample was made of peripheral blood or thyroid tissue (not recorded which). CDR3 DNA: TGCAGTGCTAGAGGCGGCGGGACAGGGAGCTCCTACGAGCAGTACTTC. Amino acid sequence: CSARGGGTGSSYEQYF.